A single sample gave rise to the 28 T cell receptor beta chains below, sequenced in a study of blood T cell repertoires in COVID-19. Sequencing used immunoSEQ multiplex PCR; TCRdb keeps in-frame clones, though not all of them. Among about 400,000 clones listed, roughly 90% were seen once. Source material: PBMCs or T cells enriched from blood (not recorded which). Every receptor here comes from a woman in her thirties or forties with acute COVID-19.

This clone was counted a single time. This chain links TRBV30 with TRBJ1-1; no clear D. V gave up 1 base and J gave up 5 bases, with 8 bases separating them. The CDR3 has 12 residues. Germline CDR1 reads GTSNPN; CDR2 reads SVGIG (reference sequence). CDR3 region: CAWSDGRTEAFF. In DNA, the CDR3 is TGTGCCTGGAGTGACGGGAGGACTGAAGCTTTCTTT.

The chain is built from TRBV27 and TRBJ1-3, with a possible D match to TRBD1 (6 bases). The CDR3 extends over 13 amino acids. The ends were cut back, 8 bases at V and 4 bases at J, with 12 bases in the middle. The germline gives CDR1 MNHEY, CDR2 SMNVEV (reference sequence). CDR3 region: CASFGTLGNTIYF. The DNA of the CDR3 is TGTGCCAGCTTCGGGACATTGGGAAACACCATATATTTT.

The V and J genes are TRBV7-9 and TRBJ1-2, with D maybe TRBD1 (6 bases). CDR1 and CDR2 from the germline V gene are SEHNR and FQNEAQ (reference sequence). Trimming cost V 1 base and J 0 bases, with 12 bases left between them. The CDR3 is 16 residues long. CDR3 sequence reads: CASSLVSSGANYGYTF. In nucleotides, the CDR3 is TGTGCCAGCAGCTTAGTCAGCTCAGGGGCTAACTATGGCTACACCTTC.

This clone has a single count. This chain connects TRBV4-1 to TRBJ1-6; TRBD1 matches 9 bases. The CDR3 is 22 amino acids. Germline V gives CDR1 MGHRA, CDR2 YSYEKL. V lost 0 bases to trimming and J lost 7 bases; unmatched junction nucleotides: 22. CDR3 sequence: CASSQDLGDRVLVGDPNSPLHF. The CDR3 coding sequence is TGCGCCAGCAGCCAAGATCTCGGGGACAGGGTCCTAGTTGGAGATCCCAATTCACCCCTCCACTTT.

The CDR3 is CASSYGASGENNEQFF. CDR3 DNA: TGTGCCAGCAGTTACGGGGCTAGCGGGGAGAACAATGAGCAGTTCTTC. The J gene is TRBJ2-1, the V gene TRBV6-8; 9 bases are shared with TRBD2. Germline trimming cut 2 bases from V and 5 bases from J; bases unmatched to any gene: 7. This CDR3 region has 16 residues. The germline CDR1 and CDR2 sequences are MNHGY and SAAAGT.

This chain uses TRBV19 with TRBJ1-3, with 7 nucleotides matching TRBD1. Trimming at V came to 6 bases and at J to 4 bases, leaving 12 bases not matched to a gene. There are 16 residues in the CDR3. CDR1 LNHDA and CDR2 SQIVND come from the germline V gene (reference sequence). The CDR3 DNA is TGTGCCAGTAGACCTGAGGAGACAGGGACAGGAAACACCATATATTTT. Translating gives CASRPEETGTGNTIYF. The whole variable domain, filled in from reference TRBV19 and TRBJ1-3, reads DGGITQSPKYLFRKEGQNVTLSCEQNLNHDAMYWYRQDPGQGLRLIYYSQIVNDFQKGDIAEGYSVSREKKESFPLTVTSAQKNPTAFYLCASRPEETGTGNTIYFGEGSWLTVV.

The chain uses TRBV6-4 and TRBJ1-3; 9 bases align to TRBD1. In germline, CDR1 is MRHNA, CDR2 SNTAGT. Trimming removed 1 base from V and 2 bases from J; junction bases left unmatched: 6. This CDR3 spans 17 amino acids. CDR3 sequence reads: CASSDLTGGGPGNTIYF. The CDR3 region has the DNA TGTGCCAGCAGTGACTTGACAGGGGGAGGGCCTGGAAACACCATATATTTT.

DNA for the CDR3: TGCGCCAGCAGCCAAGATTGGGGGGGAACCTCCTACGAGCAGTACTTC. Residues: CASSQDWGGTSYEQYF. The rearrangement joins TRBV4-1 to TRBJ2-7; the match to TRBD2 covers 7 bases. J gave up 0 bases and V 0 bases, and 5 bases lay outside the gene matches. Germline V lookup: CDR1 MGHRA, CDR2 YSYEKL. The CDR3 has 16 amino acids.

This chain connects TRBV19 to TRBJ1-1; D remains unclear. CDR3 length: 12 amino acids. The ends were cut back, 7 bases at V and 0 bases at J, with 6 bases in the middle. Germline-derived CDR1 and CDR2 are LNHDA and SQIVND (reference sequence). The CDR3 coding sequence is TGTGCCAGTAACCAGATGAACACTGAAGCTTTCTTT. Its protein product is CASNQMNTEAFF.

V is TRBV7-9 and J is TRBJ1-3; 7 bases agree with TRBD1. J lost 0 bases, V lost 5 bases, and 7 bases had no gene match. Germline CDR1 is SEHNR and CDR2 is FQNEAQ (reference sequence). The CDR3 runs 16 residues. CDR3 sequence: CASSIRQGSSGNTIYF. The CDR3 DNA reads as TGTGCCAGCAGCATACGACAGGGTAGCTCTGGAAACACCATATATTTT.

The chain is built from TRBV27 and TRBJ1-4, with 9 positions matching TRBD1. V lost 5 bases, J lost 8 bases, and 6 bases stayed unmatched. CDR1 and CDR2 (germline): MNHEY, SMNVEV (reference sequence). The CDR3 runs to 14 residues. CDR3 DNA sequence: TGTGCCAGCAGTCTGGGGACAGGGCGAGAAAAACTGTTTTTT. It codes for CASSLGTGREKLFF.

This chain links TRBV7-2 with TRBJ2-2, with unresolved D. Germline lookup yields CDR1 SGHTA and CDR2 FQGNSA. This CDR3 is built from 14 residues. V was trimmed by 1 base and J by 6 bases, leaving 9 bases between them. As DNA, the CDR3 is TGTGCCAGCAGCTTAGATGCGGCGGCCGGGGAGCTGTTTTTT. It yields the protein CASSLDAAAGELFF.

CDR3 nucleotide sequence: TGTGCCAGCAGGCCGTCCGGACAGCCGAACACTGAAGCTTTCTTT. Translated: CASRPSGQPNTEAFF. This chain connects TRBV2 to TRBJ1-1; TRBD1 is a possible D gene (6 bases). The germline V gene encodes CDR1 SNHLY and CDR2 FYNNEI. V was trimmed by 6 bases and J by 1 base, leaving 15 bases between them. The CDR3 loop spans 15 amino acids.

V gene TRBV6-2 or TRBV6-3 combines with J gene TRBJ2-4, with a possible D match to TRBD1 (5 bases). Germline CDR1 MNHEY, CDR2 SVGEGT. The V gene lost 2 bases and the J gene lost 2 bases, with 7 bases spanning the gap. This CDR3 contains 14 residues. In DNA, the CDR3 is TGTGCCAGCAGTTACCAGGGTACCAAAAACATTCAGTACTTC. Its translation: CASSYQGTKNIQYF.

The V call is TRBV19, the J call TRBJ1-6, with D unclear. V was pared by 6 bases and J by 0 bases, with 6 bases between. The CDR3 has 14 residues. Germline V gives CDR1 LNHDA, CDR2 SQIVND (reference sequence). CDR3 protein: CASSTSSYNSPLHF. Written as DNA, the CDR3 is TGTGCCAGTAGCACTAGCTCCTATAATTCACCCCTCCACTTT.

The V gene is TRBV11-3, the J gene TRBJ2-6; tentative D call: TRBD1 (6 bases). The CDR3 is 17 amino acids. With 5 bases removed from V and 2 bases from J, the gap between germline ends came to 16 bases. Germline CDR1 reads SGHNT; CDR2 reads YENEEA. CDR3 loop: CASSPTGTGTGANVLTF. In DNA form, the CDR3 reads TGTGCCAGCAGCCCGACAGGTACCGGCACTGGGGCCAACGTCCTGACTTTC. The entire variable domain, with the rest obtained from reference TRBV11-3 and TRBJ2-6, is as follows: EAGVVQSPRYKIIEKKQPVAFWCNPISGHNTLYWYLQNLGQGPELLIRYENEEAVDDSQLPKDRFSAERLKGVDSTLKIQPAELGDSAVYLCASSPTGTGTGANVLTFGAGSRLTVL.

This CDR3 reads CASSLAGNDIQYF. The CDR3 DNA reads TGCGCCAGCAGCTTGGCAGGGAATGACATTCAGTACTTC. The V gene is TRBV5-1, the J gene TRBJ2-4; possible D gene TRBD1, 5 bases. Germline CDR1 reads SGHRS; CDR2 reads YFSETQ. The ends were cut back, 0 bases at V and 8 bases at J, with 9 bases in the middle. The CDR3 covers 13 residues. The full variable domain, with the rest looked up from reference TRBV5-1 and TRBJ2-4, is KAGVTQTPRYLIKTRGQQVTLSCSPISGHRSVSWYQQTPGQGLQFLFEYFSETQRNKGNFPGRFSGRQFSNSRSEMNVSTLELGDSALYLCASSLAGNDIQYFGAGTRLSVL.

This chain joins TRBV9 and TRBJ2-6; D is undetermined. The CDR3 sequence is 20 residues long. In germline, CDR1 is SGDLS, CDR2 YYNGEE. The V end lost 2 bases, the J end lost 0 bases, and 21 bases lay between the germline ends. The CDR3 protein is CASSVNFLSGFNSGANVLTF. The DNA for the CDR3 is TGTGCCAGCAGCGTGAACTTCTTGTCAGGATTTAACTCTGGGGCCAACGTCCTGACTTTC.

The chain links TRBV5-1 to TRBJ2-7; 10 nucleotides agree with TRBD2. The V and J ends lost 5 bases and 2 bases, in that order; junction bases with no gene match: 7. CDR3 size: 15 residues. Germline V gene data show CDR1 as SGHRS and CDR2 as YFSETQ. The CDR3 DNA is TGCGCCAGCAGGGAGTTAGCGGGGGGTACCTACGAGCAGTACTTC. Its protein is CASRELAGGTYEQYF.

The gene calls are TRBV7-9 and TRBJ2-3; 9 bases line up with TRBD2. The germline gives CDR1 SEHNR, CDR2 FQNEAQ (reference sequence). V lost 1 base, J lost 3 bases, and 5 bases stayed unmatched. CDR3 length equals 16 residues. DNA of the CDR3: TGTGCCAGCAGCTTAGGGATAGCGGGGGTGACAGATACGCAGTATTTT. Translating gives CASSLGIAGVTDTQYF.

The CDR3 DNA reads as TGTGCCAGCAGCGTACAGGGGGTTGGTTCACCCCTCCACTTT. Translating gives CASSVQGVGSPLHF. The V gene is TRBV27, the J gene TRBJ1-6, with 8 bases matching TRBD1. The CDR3 has 14 amino acids. J lost 9 bases, V lost 6 bases, and 7 bases had no gene match. From germline, CDR1 is MNHEY and CDR2 SMNVEV (reference sequence).

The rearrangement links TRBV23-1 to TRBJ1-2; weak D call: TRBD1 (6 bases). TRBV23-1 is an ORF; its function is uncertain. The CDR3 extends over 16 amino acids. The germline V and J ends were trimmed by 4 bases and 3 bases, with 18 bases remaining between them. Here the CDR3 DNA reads TGCGCCAGCAGTCTCAGGGGTCCAACGCGGGACTATGGCTACACCTTC. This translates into CASSLRGPTRDYGYTF.

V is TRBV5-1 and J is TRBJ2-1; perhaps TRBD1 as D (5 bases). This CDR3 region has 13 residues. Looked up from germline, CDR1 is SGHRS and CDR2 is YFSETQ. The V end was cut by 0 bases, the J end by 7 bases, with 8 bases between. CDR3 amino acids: CASSLVQGNEQFF. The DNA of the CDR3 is TGCGCCAGCAGCTTGGTGCAGGGAAATGAGCAGTTCTTC.

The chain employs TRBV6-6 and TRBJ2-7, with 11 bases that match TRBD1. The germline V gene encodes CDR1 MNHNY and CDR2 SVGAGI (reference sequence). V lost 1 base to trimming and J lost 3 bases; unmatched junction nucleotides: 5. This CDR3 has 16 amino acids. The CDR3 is CASSYLQGTGGYEQYF. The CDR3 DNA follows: TGTGCCAGCAGTTACTTACAGGGGACAGGGGGCTACGAGCAGTACTTC.

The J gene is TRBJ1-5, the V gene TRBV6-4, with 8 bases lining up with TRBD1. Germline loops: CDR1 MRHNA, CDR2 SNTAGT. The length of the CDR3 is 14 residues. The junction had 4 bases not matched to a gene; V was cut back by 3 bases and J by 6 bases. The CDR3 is CASSESGGGQPQHF. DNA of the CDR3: TGTGCCAGCAGTGAGTCAGGGGGCGGTCAGCCCCAGCATTTT.

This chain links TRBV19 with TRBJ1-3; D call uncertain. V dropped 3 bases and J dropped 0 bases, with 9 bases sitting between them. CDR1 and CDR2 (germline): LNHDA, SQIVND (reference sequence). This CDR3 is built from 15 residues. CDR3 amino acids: CASSIPGFSGNTIYF. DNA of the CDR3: TGTGCCAGTAGTATTCCGGGGTTCTCTGGAAACACCATATATTTT.

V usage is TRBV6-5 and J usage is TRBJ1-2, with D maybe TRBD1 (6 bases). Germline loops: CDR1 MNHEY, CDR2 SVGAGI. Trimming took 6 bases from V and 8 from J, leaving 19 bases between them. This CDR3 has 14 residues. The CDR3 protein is CASSPQGRGGGYTF. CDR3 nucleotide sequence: TGTGCCAGCAGCCCCCAGGGGAGGGGAGGGGGCTACACCTTC.

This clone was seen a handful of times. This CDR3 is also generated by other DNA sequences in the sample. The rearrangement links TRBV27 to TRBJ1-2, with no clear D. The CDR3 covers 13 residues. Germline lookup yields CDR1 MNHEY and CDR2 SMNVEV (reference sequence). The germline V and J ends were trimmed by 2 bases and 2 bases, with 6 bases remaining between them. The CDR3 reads CASSLGQNYGYTF. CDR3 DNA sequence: TGTGCCAGCAGTTTAGGGCAGAACTATGGCTACACCTTC.